These 21 T cell receptor beta chains came from one sample sequenced in a study of CD8 T cells in ankylosing spondylitis. Each CDR3 protein is one row after TCRdb ran MiXCR on the 5' RACE reads. This sample has about 180,000 distinct CDR3 sequences, with roughly 10% found just once. The source material was blood, either unsorted or a sorted T cell fraction (not recorded which). These receptors originate from a female donor with ankylosing spondylitis or in good health (not recorded which).

This clonotype was seen at least ten times. The genes are TRBV27 and TRBJ1-5; D is possibly TRBD1 (5 bases). Germline values: CDR1 MNHEY, CDR2 SMNVEV (reference sequence). The CDR3 loop spans 15 amino acids. V was shortened by 7 bases and J by 6 bases, with 19 bases between the two germline ends. The CDR3 DNA reads as TGTGCCAGCAAGGATTTTCAGGGAGCGGGTCAGCCCCAGCATTTT. The encoded protein is CASKDFQGAGQPQHF.

This clonotype was found many times. The V call is TRBV6-5, the J call TRBJ1-1; D gene uncertain. The germline gives CDR1 MNHEY, CDR2 SVGAGI. The V gene lost 6 bases and the J gene lost 3 bases, with 5 bases spanning the gap. There are 11 residues in the CDR3. CDR3 sequence (DNA): TGTGCCAGCAGCGGTCACACTGAAGCTTTCTTT. This encodes CASSGHTEAFF.

This clonotype was detected ten times or more. The rearrangement uses TRBV3-1 and TRBJ1-2; 10 bases match TRBD1. Germline V gives CDR1 LGHDT, CDR2 YNNKEL (reference sequence). This CDR3 has 15 amino acids. The junction had 5 bases not matched to a gene; V was cut back by 7 bases and J by 0 bases. The CDR3 spells CASTRDRGANYGYTF. The CDR3 DNA is TGTGCCAGCACCCGGGACAGGGGCGCTAACTATGGCTACACCTTC. The entire variable domain, with the rest obtained from reference TRBV3-1 and TRBJ1-2, is as follows: DTAVSQTPKYLVTQMGNDKSIKCEQNLGHDTMYWYKQDSKKFLKIMFSYNNKELIINETVPNRFSPKSPDKAHLNLHINSLELGDSAVYFCASTRDRGANYGYTFGSGTRLTVV.

The chain combines TRBV6-2 or TRBV6-3 with TRBJ2-1, with no clear D. Germline V gene data show CDR1 as MNHEY and CDR2 as SVGEGT. The germline V and J ends were trimmed by 6 bases and 4 bases, with 7 bases remaining between them. This CDR3 has 12 residues. CDR3 coding DNA: TGTGCCAGCAGCCTCGAATACAATGAGCAGTTCTTC. Amino acid sequence: CASSLEYNEQFF.

The table lists this clonotype with a few counts. One end of the junction fails to match germline, which may point to a read error. This chain uses TRBV19 with TRBJ1-1; no clear D gene. Germline V gene lookup returns CDR1 LNHDA and CDR2 SQIVND (reference sequence). This CDR3 region has 15 residues. The CDR3 region is CASSANEPAGNEPFF. The DNA of the CDR3 is TGTGCCAGTAGTGCAAACGAGCCGGCCGGGAATGAACCTTTCTTT. Looking up the rest from reference TRBV19 and TRBJ1-1 gives the full variable domain: DGGITQSPKYLFRKEGQNVTLSCEQNLNHDAMYWYRQDPGQGLRLIYYSQIVNDFQKGDIAEGYSVSREKKESFPLTVTSAQKNPTAFYLCASSANEPAGNEPFFGQGTRLTVV.

This rearrangement joins TRBV12-3 or TRBV12-4 to TRBJ1-1; D call uncertain. This CDR3 spans 13 amino acids. Deletions cut 6 bases from V and 3 bases from J, with 11 bases between. The CDR3: CASSPTTYTEAFF. DNA for the CDR3: TGTGCCAGCAGCCCGACCACCTACACTGAAGCTTTCTTT.

V usage is TRBV6-1 and J usage is TRBJ1-5; D possibly corresponds to TRBD1 (5 bases). V was trimmed by 6 bases and J by 6 bases, leaving 9 bases between them. Germline CDR1 is MNHNS and CDR2 is SASEGT. There are 12 residues in the CDR3. The CDR3 spells CASRVGGQPQHF. Written as DNA, the CDR3 is TGTGCCAGCAGGGTGGGGGGTCAGCCCCAGCATTTT.

The gene calls are TRBV5-1 and TRBJ2-1; 9 bases fit TRBD2. Trimming took 5 bases from V and 8 from J; bases not matched to a gene: 8. This CDR3 contains 14 residues. CDR1 is SGHRS, CDR2 YFSETQ, per germline. CDR3 residues: CASRISGSRDEQFF. The CDR3 DNA sequence: TGCGCCAGCAGAATTAGCGGGAGTAGGGATGAGCAGTTCTTC.

This clonotype was observed at least ten times. V is TRBV7-2 and J is TRBJ2-7; D gene uncertain. V shed 8 bases and J shed 6 bases, with 11 bases lying between them. Looked up from germline, CDR1 is SGHTA and CDR2 is FQGNSA. CDR3 length: 11 amino acids. CDR3 sequence (DNA): TGTGCCAGCTCACCGGGCTCCGAGCAGTACTTC. Its translation: CASSPGSEQYF.

CDR3 sequence: CASSLRLAENQFF. CDR3 bases: TGTGCCAGCAGTTTACGACTAGCGGAGAATCAGTTCTTC. This chain joins TRBV28 and TRBJ2-1; 9 bases fit TRBD2. Germline V gene lookup returns CDR1 MDHEN and CDR2 SYDVKM. The CDR3 is 13 amino acids. The V and J ends lost 2 bases and 13 bases, in that order; junction bases with no gene match: 6.

The rearrangement links TRBV5-1 to TRBJ1-4, with TRBD1 as a possible D gene (5 bases). The CDR3 spans 16 residues. The V end lost 4 bases, the J end lost 2 bases, and 15 bases lay between the germline ends. Looked up from germline, CDR1 is SGHRS and CDR2 is YFSETQ. The CDR3 loop reads CASSPLGPGTNEKLFF. The CDR3 nucleotides are TGCGCCAGCAGCCCCCTGGGACCAGGGACTAATGAAAAACTGTTTTTT.

Only a few counts were recorded for this clonotype. The rearrangement joins TRBV10-3 to TRBJ2-1; no firm D call. V lost 0 bases and J 7 bases, leaving 7 bases between the germline ends. From germline, CDR1 is ENHRY and CDR2 SYGVKD. This CDR3 is 13 amino acids long. The CDR3 DNA reads as TGTGCCATCAGTGAGTCGACGGCGAATGAGCAGTTCTTC. It encodes CAISESTANEQFF.

The chain carries TRBV5-1 and TRBJ2-3; 10 nucleotides line up with TRBD2. Germline assignment: CDR1 SGHRS and CDR2 YFSETQ. The CDR3 has 17 residues. V lost 1 base to trimming and J lost 3 bases; unmatched junction nucleotides: 8. The CDR3 sequence: CASSLRNSGRATDTQYF. The CDR3 nucleotides are TGCGCCAGCAGCTTGCGGAACAGCGGGAGGGCGACAGATACGCAGTATTTT.

This clonotype has ten or more counts. The chain combines TRBV12-3 or TRBV12-4 with TRBJ1-4; D not certain. There are 11 residues in the CDR3. Trimming pared 6 bases from V and 10 bases from J, leaving 9 bases between. The CDR3 DNA sequence: TGTGCCAGCAGCACAATCGGAAAACTGTTTTTT. This codes for CASSTIGKLFF.

This clonotype occurred a few times. This chain joins TRBV4-3 and TRBJ2-7, with D hard to call. There are 15 residues in the CDR3. Germline assignment: CDR1 LGHNA and CDR2 YSLEER. V lost 0 bases and J 7 bases, leaving 16 bases between the germline ends. The DNA of the CDR3 is TGCGCCAGCAGCCAAGATAAGCAGGCCCTCGGGGAGCAGTACTTC. It translates to CASSQDKQALGEQYF.

The rearrangement joins TRBV20-1 to TRBJ2-1; either TRBD1 or TRBD2 may fit D (5 bases each). V lost 1 base and J lost 0, with 16 bases in between. Germline CDR1 is DFQATT and CDR2 is SNEGSKA (reference sequence). The CDR3 totals 17 residues. The CDR3 nucleotides read TGCAGTGCTAGAGTCTGGGACGCCCCGAGCTCCTACAATGAGCAGTTCTTC. Translation: CSARVWDAPSSYNEQFF.

The CDR3 DNA reads TGTGCCAGCAGCCCCCTAGCGGACACCGGGGAGCTGTTTTTT. As protein: CASSPLADTGELFF. The chain joins TRBV6-2 or TRBV6-3 to TRBJ2-2; 7 nucleotides align to TRBD2. J gave up 3 bases and V 6 bases, and 4 bases lay outside the gene matches. In germline, CDR1 is MNHEY, CDR2 SVGEGT. This CDR3 has 14 residues.

This clonotype was counted only a few times. The chain uses TRBV27 and TRBJ1-2; D gene uncertain. The V gene's germline CDR1 is MNHEY and CDR2 SMNVEV (reference sequence). The V end was cut by 7 bases, the J end by 4 bases, with 7 bases between. This CDR3 is 11 amino acids long. CDR3 region: CASIGSYGYTF. In DNA, the CDR3 is TGTGCCAGCATAGGTTCCTATGGCTACACCTTC.

This clonotype has more than one count but fewer than ten. The chain joins TRBV5-1 to TRBJ1-6; D remains ambiguous. The V gene's germline CDR1 is SGHRS and CDR2 YFSETQ. With 0 bases removed from V and 4 bases from J, the gap between germline ends came to 8 bases. The CDR3 contains 15 residues. The chain's CDR3 is CASSLEADYNSPLHF. The CDR3, as DNA: TGCGCCAGCAGCTTGGAGGCCGATTATAATTCACCCCTCCACTTT.

A few counts support this clonotype. The CDR3 is CASRSPGTRRGYTF. The CDR3 DNA sequence: TGTGCCAGCAGGTCCCCCGGGACCCGTAGGGGCTACACCTTC. This chain joins TRBV25-1 and TRBJ1-2; possibly TRBD1 for D (5 bases). CDR1 is MGHDK and CDR2 is SYGVNS in the germline V gene. The CDR3 extends over 14 amino acids. With 6 bases removed from V and 8 bases from J, the gap between germline ends came to 19 bases.

The table lists this clonotype with a few counts. The gene calls are TRBV6-2 or TRBV6-3 and TRBJ2-1; TRBD1 matches at 10 bases. The germline gives CDR1 MNHEY, CDR2 SVGEGT. V was pared by 2 bases and J by 4 bases, with 5 bases of the junction left unmatched. The CDR3 extends over 16 amino acids. The CDR3 reads CASSYDRTGGYNEQFF. The CDR3 DNA sequence: TGTGCCAGCAGTTACGATCGGACAGGGGGTTACAATGAGCAGTTCTTC.